This T cell receptor (beta chain) stems from a study of spatial heterogeneity in lung cancer. TCRdb re-derived calls from the 5' RACE reads in MiXCR, one entry per CDR3 protein. The sample includes about 92,000 distinct CDR3 sequences, 10% to 15% seen only once; the top ten take about 38%. Many counts were recorded for this clonotype. Described time point: sample taken at primary tumor resection. The sequences come from PBMCs, collected at surgery. The clonotype originates from a male donor with early-stage non-small cell lung cancer.

The CDR3 sequence: CASSSGEETQYF. The CDR3, as DNA: TGTGCCAGCAGCTCCGGGGAGGAGACCCAGTACTTC. The chain combines TRBV28 with TRBJ2-5; D possibly corresponds to TRBD2 (5 bases). The CDR3 length is 12 residues. Germline V gene data show CDR1 as MDHEN and CDR2 as SYDVKM. Between the trimmed V and J ends, which lost 6 bases and 5 bases, there was a span of 10 bases.